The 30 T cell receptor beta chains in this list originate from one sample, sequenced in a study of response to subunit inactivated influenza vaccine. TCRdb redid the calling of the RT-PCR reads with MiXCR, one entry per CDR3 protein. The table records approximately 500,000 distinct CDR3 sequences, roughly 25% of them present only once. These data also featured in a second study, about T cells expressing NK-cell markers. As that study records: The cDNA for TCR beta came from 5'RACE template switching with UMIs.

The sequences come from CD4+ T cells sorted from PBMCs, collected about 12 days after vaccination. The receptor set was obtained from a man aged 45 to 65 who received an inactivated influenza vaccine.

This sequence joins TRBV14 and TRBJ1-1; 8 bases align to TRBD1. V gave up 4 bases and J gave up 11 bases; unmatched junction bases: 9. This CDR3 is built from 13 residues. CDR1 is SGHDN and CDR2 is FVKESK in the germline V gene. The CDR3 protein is CASSRAGGLWAFF. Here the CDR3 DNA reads TGTGCCAGCAGCCGGGCAGGGGGCTTGTGGGCTTTCTTT.

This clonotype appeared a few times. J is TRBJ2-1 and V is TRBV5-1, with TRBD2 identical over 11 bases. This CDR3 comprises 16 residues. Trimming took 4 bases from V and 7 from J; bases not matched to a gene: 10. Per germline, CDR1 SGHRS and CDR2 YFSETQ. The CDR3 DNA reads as TGCGCCAGCAGCCGAATTGTGACTAGCGGGGCTAATGAGCAGTTCTTC. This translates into CASSRIVTSGANEQFF.

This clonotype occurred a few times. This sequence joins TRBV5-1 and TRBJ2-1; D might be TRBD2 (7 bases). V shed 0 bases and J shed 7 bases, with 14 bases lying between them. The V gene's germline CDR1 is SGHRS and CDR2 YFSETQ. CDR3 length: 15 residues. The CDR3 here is CASSLAGGGVNEQFF. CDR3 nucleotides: TGCGCCAGCAGCTTGGCGGGGGGCGGGGTGAATGAGCAGTTCTTC.

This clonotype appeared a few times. CDR3 in DNA: TGCAGTGCTGGGACTAGCGGGGACACAGATACGCAGTATTTT. Translated, it gives CSAGTSGDTDTQYF. The V call is TRBV20-1, the J call TRBJ2-3, with TRBD2 identical over 13 bases. Germline values: CDR1 DFQATT, CDR2 SNEGSKA (reference sequence). With 5 bases clipped from V and 2 bases from J, the junction kept 1 base outside the gene matches. This CDR3 is 14 amino acids long.

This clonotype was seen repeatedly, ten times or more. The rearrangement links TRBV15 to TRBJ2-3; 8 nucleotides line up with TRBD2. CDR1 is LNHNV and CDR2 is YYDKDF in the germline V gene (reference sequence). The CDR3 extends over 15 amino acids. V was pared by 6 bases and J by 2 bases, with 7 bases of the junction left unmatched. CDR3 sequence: CATRDAGGHTDTQYF. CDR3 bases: TGTGCCACCAGGGACGCGGGAGGTCACACAGATACGCAGTATTTT.

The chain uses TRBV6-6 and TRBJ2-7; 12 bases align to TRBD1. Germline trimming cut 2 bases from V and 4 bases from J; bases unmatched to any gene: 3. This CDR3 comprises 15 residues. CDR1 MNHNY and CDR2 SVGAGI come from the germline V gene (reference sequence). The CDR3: CASSYGGQGAYEQYF. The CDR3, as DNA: TGTGCCAGCAGTTACGGGGGACAGGGGGCGTACGAGCAGTACTTC.

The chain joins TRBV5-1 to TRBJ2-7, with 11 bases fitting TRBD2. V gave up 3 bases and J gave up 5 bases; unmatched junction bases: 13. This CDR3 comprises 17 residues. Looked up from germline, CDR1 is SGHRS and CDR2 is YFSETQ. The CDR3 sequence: CASSSRTSGQGRNEQYF. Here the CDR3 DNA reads TGCGCCAGCAGCTCCAGGACTAGCGGGCAAGGAAGAAACGAGCAGTACTTC.

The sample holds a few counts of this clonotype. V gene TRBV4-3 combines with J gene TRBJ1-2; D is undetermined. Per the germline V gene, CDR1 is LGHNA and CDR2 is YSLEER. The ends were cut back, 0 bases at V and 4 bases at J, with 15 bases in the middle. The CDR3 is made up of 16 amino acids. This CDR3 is CASSQDLARPLYGYTF. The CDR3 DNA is TGCGCCAGCAGCCAAGATTTAGCGAGGCCCCTCTATGGCTACACCTTC.

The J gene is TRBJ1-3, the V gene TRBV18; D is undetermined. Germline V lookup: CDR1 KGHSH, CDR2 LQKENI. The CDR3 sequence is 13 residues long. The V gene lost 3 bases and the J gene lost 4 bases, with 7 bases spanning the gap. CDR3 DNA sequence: TGTGCCAGCTCACCGGACCGGGGAAACACCATATATTTT. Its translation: CASSPDRGNTIYF.

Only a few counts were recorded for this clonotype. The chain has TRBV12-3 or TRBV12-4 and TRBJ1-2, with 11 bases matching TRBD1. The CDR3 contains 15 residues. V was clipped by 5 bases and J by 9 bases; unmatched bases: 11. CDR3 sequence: CASSTAGTGGKRYTF. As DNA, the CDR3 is TGTGCCAGCAGTACAGCCGGGACAGGGGGTAAACGCTACACCTTC.

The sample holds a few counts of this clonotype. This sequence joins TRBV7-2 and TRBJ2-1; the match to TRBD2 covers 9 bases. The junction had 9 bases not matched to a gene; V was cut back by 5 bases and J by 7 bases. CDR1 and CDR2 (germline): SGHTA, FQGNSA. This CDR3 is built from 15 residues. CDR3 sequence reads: CASSPSGTRVNEQFF. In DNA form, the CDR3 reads TGTGCCAGCAGCCCTAGCGGGACCCGCGTGAATGAGCAGTTCTTC.

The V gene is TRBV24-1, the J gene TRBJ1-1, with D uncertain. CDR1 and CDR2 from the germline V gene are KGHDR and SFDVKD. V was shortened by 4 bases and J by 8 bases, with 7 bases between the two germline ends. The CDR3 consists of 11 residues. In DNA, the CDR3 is TGTGCCACCAGTGACCTCAACGAAGCTTTCTTT. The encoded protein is CATSDLNEAFF.

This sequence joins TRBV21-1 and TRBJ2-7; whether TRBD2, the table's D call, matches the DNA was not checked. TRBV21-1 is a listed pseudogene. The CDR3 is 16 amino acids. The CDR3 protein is CASSKADAGFGYEQYF. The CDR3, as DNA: TGTGCCAGCAGCAAAGCGGATGCGGGGTTCGGCTACGAGCAGTACTTC.

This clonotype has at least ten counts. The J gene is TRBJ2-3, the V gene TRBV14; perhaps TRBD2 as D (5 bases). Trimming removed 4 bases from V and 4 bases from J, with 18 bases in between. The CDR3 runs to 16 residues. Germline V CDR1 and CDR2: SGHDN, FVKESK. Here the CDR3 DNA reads TGTGCCAGCAGCCTATGGCGGACTCACACCCCAGATACGCAGTATTTT. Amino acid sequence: CASSLWRTHTPDTQYF. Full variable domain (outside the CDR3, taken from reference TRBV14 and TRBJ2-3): EAGVTQFPSHSVIEKGQTVTLRCDPISGHDNLYWYRRVMGKEIKFLLHFVKESKQDESGMPNNRFLAERTGGTYSTLKVQPAELEDSGVYFCASSLWRTHTPDTQYFGPGTRLTVL.

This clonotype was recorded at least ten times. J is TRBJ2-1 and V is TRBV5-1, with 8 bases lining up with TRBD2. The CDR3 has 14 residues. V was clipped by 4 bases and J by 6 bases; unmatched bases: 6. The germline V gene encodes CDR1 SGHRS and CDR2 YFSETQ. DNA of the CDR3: TGCGCCAGCAGCAGTCTGGCGGGAGGCAATGAGCAGTTCTTC. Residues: CASSSLAGGNEQFF.

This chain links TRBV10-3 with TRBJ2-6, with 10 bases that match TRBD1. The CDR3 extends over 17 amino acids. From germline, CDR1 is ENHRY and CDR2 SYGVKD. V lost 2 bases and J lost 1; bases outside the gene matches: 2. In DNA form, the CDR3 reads TGTGCCATCAGTGAGAGGGGACAGGGGTCTGGGGCCAACGTCCTGACTTTC. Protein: CAISERGQGSGANVLTF.

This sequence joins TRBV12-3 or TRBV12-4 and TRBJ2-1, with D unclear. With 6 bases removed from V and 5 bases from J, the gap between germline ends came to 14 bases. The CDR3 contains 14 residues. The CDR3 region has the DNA TGTGCCAGCAGCCGTGCCTCTACCAACAATGAGCAGTTCTTC. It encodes CASSRASTNNEQFF.

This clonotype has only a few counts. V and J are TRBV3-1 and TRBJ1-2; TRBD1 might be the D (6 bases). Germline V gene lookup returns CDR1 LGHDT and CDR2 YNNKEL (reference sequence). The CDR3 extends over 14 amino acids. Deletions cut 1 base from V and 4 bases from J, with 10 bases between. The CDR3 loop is CASSQGRGGYGYTF. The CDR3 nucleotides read TGTGCCAGCAGCCAAGGAAGAGGGGGCTATGGCTACACCTTC.

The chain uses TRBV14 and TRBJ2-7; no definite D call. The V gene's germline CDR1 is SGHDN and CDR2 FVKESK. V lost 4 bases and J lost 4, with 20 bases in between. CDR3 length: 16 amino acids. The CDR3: CASSRFSLGYGYEQYF. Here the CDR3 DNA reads TGTGCCAGCAGCCGCTTCTCTTTAGGTTATGGTTACGAGCAGTACTTC.

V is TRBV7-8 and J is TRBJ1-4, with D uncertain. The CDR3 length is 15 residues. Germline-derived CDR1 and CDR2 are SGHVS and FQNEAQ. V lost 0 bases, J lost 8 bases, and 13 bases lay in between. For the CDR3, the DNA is TGTGCCAGCAGCTTAGCGGCAGGTATACAAGAAAAACTGTTTTTT. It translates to CASSLAAGIQEKLFF.

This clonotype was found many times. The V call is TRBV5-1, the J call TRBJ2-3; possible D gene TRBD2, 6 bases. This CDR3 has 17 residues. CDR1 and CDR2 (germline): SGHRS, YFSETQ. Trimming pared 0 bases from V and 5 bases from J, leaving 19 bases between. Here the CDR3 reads CASSLAYVGGGIDTQYF. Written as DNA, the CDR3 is TGCGCCAGCAGCTTGGCCTACGTTGGAGGAGGGATAGATACGCAGTATTTT.

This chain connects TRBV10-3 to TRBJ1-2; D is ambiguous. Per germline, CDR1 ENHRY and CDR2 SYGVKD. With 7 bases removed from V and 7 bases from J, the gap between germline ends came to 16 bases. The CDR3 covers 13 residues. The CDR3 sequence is CAIKDGNGPGYTF. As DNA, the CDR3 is TGTGCCATCAAAGATGGGAACGGCCCTGGCTACACCTTC.

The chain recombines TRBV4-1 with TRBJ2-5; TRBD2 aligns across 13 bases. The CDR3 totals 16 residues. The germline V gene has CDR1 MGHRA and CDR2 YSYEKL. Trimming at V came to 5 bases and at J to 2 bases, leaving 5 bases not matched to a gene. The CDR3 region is CASSAGTSGIQETQYF. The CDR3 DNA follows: TGCGCCAGCAGCGCCGGGACTAGCGGGATTCAAGAGACCCAGTACTTC.

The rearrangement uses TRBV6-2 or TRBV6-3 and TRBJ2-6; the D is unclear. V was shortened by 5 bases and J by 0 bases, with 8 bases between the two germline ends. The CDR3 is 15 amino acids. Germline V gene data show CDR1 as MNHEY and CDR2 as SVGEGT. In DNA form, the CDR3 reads TGTGCCAGCAGTCCGACAAACTCTGGGGCCAACGTCCTGACTTTC. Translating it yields CASSPTNSGANVLTF.

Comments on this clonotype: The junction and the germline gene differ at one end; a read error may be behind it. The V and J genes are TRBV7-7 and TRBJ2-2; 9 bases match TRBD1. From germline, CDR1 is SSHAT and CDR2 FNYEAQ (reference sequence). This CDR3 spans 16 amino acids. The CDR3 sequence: CASSQGQGLGTGELFF. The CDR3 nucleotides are TGTGCTAGCAGCCAGGGACAGGGACTGGGCACCGGGGAGCTGTTTTTT.

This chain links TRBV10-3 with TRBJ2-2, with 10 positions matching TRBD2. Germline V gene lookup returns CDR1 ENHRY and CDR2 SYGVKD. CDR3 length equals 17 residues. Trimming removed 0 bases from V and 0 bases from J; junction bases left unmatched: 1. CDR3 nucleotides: TGTGCCATCAGTGAGTCGGGGACTAGCGCGAACACCGGGGAGCTGTTTTTT. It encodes CAISESGTSANTGELFF.

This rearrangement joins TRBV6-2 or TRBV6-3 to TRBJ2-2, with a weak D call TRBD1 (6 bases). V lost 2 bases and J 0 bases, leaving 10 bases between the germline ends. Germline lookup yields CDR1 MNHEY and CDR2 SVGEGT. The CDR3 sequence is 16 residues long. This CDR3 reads CASSYGGRANTGELFF. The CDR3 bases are TGTGCCAGCAGTTACGGGGGCAGAGCGAACACCGGGGAGCTGTTTTTT.

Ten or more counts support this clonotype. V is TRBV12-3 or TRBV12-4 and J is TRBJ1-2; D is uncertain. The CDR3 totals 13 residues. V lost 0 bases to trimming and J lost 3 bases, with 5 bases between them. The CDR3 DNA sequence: TGTGCCAGCAGTTTAGCGAGGGACTATGGCTACACCTTC. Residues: CASSLARDYGYTF.

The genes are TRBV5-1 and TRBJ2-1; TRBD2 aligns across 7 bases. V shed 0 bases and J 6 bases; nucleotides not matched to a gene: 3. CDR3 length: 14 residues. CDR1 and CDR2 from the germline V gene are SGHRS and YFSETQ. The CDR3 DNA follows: TGCGCCAGCAGCTTGGACGGGAGGCTCAATGAGCAGTTCTTC. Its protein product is CASSLDGRLNEQFF.

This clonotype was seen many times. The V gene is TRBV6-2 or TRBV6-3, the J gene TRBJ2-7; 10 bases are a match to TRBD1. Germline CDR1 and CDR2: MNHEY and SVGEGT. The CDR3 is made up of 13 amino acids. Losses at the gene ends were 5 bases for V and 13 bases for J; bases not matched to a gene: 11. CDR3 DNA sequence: TGTGCCAGCAGTCGTAGAGGACAGGGGGTACAATACTTC. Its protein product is CASSRRGQGVQYF.